Listed below are T cell receptor beta chains from one sample, sequenced in a study of blood T cell repertoires in COVID-19. Some clones are missing from TCRdb's copy, which holds only in-frame ones; the method was immunoSEQ multiplex PCR. The data hold 150,000 to 200,000 clones, with approximately 84% observed a single time. Sequencing input: peripheral blood. These receptors all come from a man aged 35 to 55 who had recovered from COVID-19. Both conserved end residues are part of each CDR3. Each record gives: clone size, J gene, V gene, D gene, CDR3 protein, CDR3 DNA. A D gene is named only where the DNA matches it firmly. Clone size, where shown, is once, few, many, or a class for clones that have expanded.

size: NA; J: TRBJ1-1; V: TRBV7-8; D: NA; CDR3: CASSLTGNTEAFF; DNA: TGTGCCAGCAGCTTAACAGGGAACACTGAAGCTTTCTTT
size: NA; J: TRBJ2-3; V: TRBV2; D: TRBD1; CDR3: CASNRGSTDTQYF; DNA: TGTGCCAGCAACAGGGGATCCACGGATACGCAGTATTTT
size: NA; J: TRBJ1-1; V: TRBV6-4; D: NA; CDR3: CASSDSPVSEAFF; DNA: TGTGCCAGCAGTGACTCTCCGGTCTCTGAAGCTTTCTTT
size: NA; J: TRBJ1-2; V: TRBV4-2; D: TRBD1; CDR3: CASSFQGEIWGYTF; DNA: TGTGCCAGCAGCTTTCAGGGGGAGATATGGGGCTACACCTTC
size: NA; J: TRBJ2-1; V: TRBV6-2/TRBV6-3; D: TRBD2; CDR3: CASSPLSGGPDNEQFF; DNA: TGTGCCAGCAGCCCACTTAGCGGGGGGCCCGACAATGAGCAGTTCTTC
size: once; J: TRBJ1-2; V: TRBV2; D: NA; CDR3: CASSGHRTYGYTF; DNA: TGTGCCAGCAGTGGACACCGAACATATGGCTACACCTTC
size: NA; J: TRBJ1-2; V: TRBV6-5; D: NA; CDR3: CASIYTGALLYGYTF; DNA: TGTGCCAGCATTTACACAGGAGCCCTCCTCTATGGCTACACCTTC
size: once; J: TRBJ2-5; V: TRBV11-2; D: TRBD1; CDR3: CASSLGTAKETQYF; DNA: TGTGCCAGCAGCTTGGGGACAGCCAAAGAGACCCAGTACTTC
size: NA; J: TRBJ2-5; V: TRBV3-1/TRBV3-2; D: TRBD2; CDR3: CASSQGGPGLAGGLGEETQYF; DNA: TGTGCCAGCAGCCAGGGGGGACCGGGACTAGCGGGAGGTTTAGGGGAAGAGACCCAGTACTTC
size: NA; J: TRBJ2-7; V: TRBV28; D: TRBD2; CDR3: CASSLTTSGTYEQYF; DNA: TGTGCCAGCAGTTTAACGACTAGCGGAACCTACGAGCAGTACTTC
size: NA; J: TRBJ1-1; V: TRBV3-1/TRBV3-2; D: TRBD1; CDR3: CASSQSRGQGLSEAFF; DNA: TGTGCCAGCAGCCAATCCCGGGGACAGGGTTTGTCTGAAGCTTTCTTT
size: once; J: TRBJ2-7; V: TRBV5-1; D: TRBD1; CDR3: CASSLMTGAGEQYF; DNA: TGCGCCAGCAGCTTGATGACAGGGGCGGGGGAGCAGTACTTC
size: NA; J: TRBJ1-2; V: TRBV7-2; D: NA; CDR3: CASSFSGAVGYTF; DNA: TGTGCCAGCAGCTTTAGTGGGGCGGTCGGCTACACCTTC
size: NA; J: TRBJ2-5; V: TRBV4-1; D: TRBD2; CDR3: CASSLPNSGGRETQYF; DNA: TGCGCCAGCAGCCTCCCTAATTCGGGGGGAAGAGAGACCCAGTACTTC
size: NA; J: TRBJ1-2; V: TRBV4-3; D: TRBD1; CDR3: CASGERGQDYGYTF; DNA: TGCGCCAGCGGCGAAAGGGGGCAGGACTATGGCTACACCTTC
size: NA; J: TRBJ2-5; V: TRBV19; D: NA; CDR3: CASSARQEETQYF; DNA: TGTGCCAGTAGTGCTCGACAAGAAGAGACCCAGTACTTC
size: NA; J: TRBJ2-6; V: TRBV10-3; D: TRBD1; CDR3: CAISLGQGRAGANVLTF; DNA: TGTGCCATCAGCCTGGGACAGGGGAGAGCTGGGGCCAACGTCCTGACTTTC
size: NA; J: TRBJ2-3; V: TRBV6-1; D: TRBD2; CDR3: CASSEGLGQLGTSGRGDTQYF; DNA: TGTGCCAGCAGTGAAGGTCTAGGACAGTTAGGGACTAGCGGGAGGGGAGATACGCAGTATTTT
size: NA; J: TRBJ1-5; V: TRBV10-3; D: NA; CDR3: CAISEGNSNQPQHF; DNA: TGTGCCATCAGTGAGGGCAACAGCAATCAGCCCCAGCATTTT
size: NA; J: TRBJ2-7; V: TRBV5-4; D: TRBD1; CDR3: CASSFPLGQGKGKGRNEQYF; DNA: TGTGCCAGCAGCTTTCCTTTAGGACAGGGTAAAGGAAAAGGCAGAAACGAGCAGTACTTC
size: NA; J: TRBJ1-1; V: TRBV7-9; D: NA; CDR3: CASSTLGGRSTEAFF; DNA: TGTGCCAGCAGCACTCTCGGGGGGCGTAGCACTGAAGCTTTCTTT
size: NA; J: TRBJ2-3; V: TRBV2; D: NA; CDR3: CASAGGRTHSGTDTQYF; DNA: TGTGCCAGCGCGGGCGGCAGGACCCACTCCGGCACAGATACGCAGTATTTT
size: NA; J: TRBJ2-5; V: TRBV7-9; D: TRBD2; CDR3: CATTGHGRAFWETQYF; DNA: TGTGCCACCACTGGACACGGGAGGGCCTTTTGGGAGACCCAGTACTTC
size: NA; J: TRBJ2-7; V: TRBV30; D: NA; CDR3: CAWSRTFYEQYF; DNA: TGTGCCTGGAGTCGGACTTTCTACGAGCAGTACTTC
size: NA; J: TRBJ2-4; V: TRBV2; D: TRBD1; CDR3: CASSEALYEQGKNIQYF; DNA: TGTGCCAGCAGTGAAGCGCTTTATGAACAGGGGAAAAACATTCAGTACTTC
size: few; J: TRBJ1-2; V: TRBV30; D: NA; CDR3: CAWSVVGPYGYTF; DNA: TGTGCCTGGAGTGTAGTGGGCCCCTATGGCTACACCTTC
size: NA; J: TRBJ2-7; V: TRBV6-2/TRBV6-3; D: TRBD1; CDR3: CASSRQGFNEQYF; DNA: TGTGCCAGCAGCAGACAGGGGTTCAACGAGCAGTACTTC
size: NA; J: TRBJ2-1; V: TRBV19; D: TRBD1; CDR3: CASSIVGTGGDEQFF; DNA: TGTGCCAGTAGTATTGTTGGGACAGGGGGGGATGAGCAGTTCTTC
size: NA; J: TRBJ1-3; V: TRBV7-3; D: TRBD1; CDR3: CASSSGGGNTIYF; DNA: TGTGCCAGCAGCTCAGGGGGTGGAAACACCATATATTTT
size: NA; J: TRBJ2-1; V: TRBV18; D: TRBD2; CDR3: CASSRLAEYNEQFF; DNA: TGTGCCAGCTCACGGCTAGCGGAGTACAATGAGCAGTTCTTC
size: few; J: TRBJ2-2; V: TRBV2; D: NA; CDR3: CASSESAGGTGELFF; DNA: TGTGCCAGCAGTGAATCGGCTGGAGGGACCGGGGAGCTGTTTTTT
size: few; J: TRBJ1-2; V: TRBV28; D: NA; CDR3: CASISKGRGHGYTF; DNA: TGTGCCAGCATCTCCAAAGGCAGGGGCCATGGCTACACCTTC
size: once; J: TRBJ2-3; V: TRBV11-2; D: NA; CDR3: CASSLSQGGTDMQYF; DNA: TGTGCCAGCAGCTTATCTCAGGGCGGCACAGATATGCAGTATTTT
size: NA; J: TRBJ2-7; V: TRBV3-1/TRBV3-2; D: NA; CDR3: CASSQEEWGGQASSYEQYF; DNA: TGTGCCAGCAGCCAAGAAGAGTGGGGGGGACAGGCGAGCTCCTACGAGCAGTACTTC
size: NA; J: TRBJ2-1; V: TRBV28; D: NA; CDR3: CASSPLAELYNEQFF; DNA: TGTGCCAGCAGCCCGCTTGCGGAGCTCTACAATGAGCAGTTCTTC
size: NA; J: TRBJ2-3; V: TRBV9; D: NA; CDR3: CASSGPDSPDTQYF; DNA: TGTGCCAGCAGCGGTCCGGACAGCCCAGATACGCAGTATTTT
size: NA; J: TRBJ1-2; V: TRBV28; D: TRBD1; CDR3: CASSAGQVYGYTF; DNA: TGTGCCAGCAGCGCCGGACAGGTCTATGGCTACACCTTC
size: NA; J: TRBJ2-7; V: TRBV19; D: NA; CDR3: CASSIRDTRSNEQYF; DNA: TGTGCCAGTAGTATAAGGGACACCCGCTCTAACGAGCAGTACTTC
size: NA; J: TRBJ2-3; V: TRBV5-8; D: TRBD1; CDR3: CASSIGGTGASTDTQYF; DNA: TGTGCCAGCAGTATCGGTGGAACAGGGGCTAGCACAGATACGCAGTATTTT
size: NA; J: TRBJ2-2; V: TRBV9; D: TRBD2; CDR3: CASSASGRASGELFF; DNA: TGTGCCAGCAGCGCTAGCGGGAGGGCCTCCGGGGAGCTGTTTTTT
size: NA; J: TRBJ2-7; V: TRBV7-8; D: NA; CDR3: CASSSGLLREQYF; DNA: TGTGCCAGCAGCTCGGGACTCCTCCGAGAGCAGTACTTC
size: NA; J: TRBJ2-3; V: TRBV4-3; D: TRBD2; CDR3: CASSQVGGVTDTQYF; DNA: TGCGCCAGCAGCCAAGTGGGGGGGGTCACAGATACGCAGTATTTT
size: NA; J: TRBJ1-1; V: TRBV19; D: NA; CDR3: CASSWEGASLIPMNTEAFF; DNA: TGTGCCAGTAGTTGGGAAGGGGCCTCCTTGATTCCGATGAACACTGAAGCTTTCTTT